This T cell receptor beta chain was sequenced during a study of shared clonotypes between healthy human individuals (dated by TCRdb to the early 2020s). With respect to the entire study: A few men and two women, aged 18 to 49 years, made up the cohort. Each donor's leukapheresis produced roughly between roughly 0.85 and 9.5 billion PBMCs. For each donor, CD4 naive and CD4 memory were each run on three plates, CD8 naive on two plates, and CD8 memory on one plate. The study deeply sequenced blood TCR repertoires of about 5 healthy adults to estimate repertoire size and the extent of clonotype sharing between individuals. To increase sequencing depth and limit assay-specific biases, TCR repertoire library preparation and sequencing were carried out by different laboratories using diverse techniques.

Concerning this clone itself: Its specific antigen is unknown. No quality values exist for individual bases; no much larger clone is one base distant.

The paper's findings and limits, for the study overall: Only blood was sampled, and tissue TCR repertoires likely differ from those in blood. The genetic and exposure-history diversity represented was limited by the small number of donors. Sharing across four donors was observed for about 5% of naive CD4, less than 4% of naive CD8, 2% to 2.5% of memory CD4, and around 0.42% of memory CD8 clonotypes. Even with the large sequencing depth, rarefaction of the sorted-subset datasets indicated that sequencing was incomplete. Pairwise subsampling indicated that sequencing depth was expected to affect the degree of clonotype sharing among donors. Compared with non-shared clonotypes, the clonotypes found in all four sorted-subset donors had higher generation probabilities. Naive subsets generally had larger estimated clonotype richness than memory subsets.

The donors were healthy, HIV-negative adults with no recently reported acute infections or vaccinations. Every donor was a Caucasian adult living in Nashville, Tennessee, USA. CD4+ T cells were enriched by magnetic negative selection, after which naive cells were positively selected on CD45RA and the negative fraction was taken as the memory subset. After blood collection by leukapheresis, PBMCs were isolated using Ficoll-Histopaque density gradient centrifugation and then cryopreserved in the vapor phase of liquid nitrogen. Analytical flow cytometry was used to check the purity and quantity of every magnetically sorted T cell population. Genomic DNA was isolated from every sorted fraction and measured by UV absorbance on a Nanodrop 2000c. Using the deep immunoSEQ assay, multiplex PCR amplified TCR CDR3 regions from genomic DNA. For each cell subset, the extracted genomic DNA was distributed evenly across all wells of several immunoSEQ 96-well plates, and each plate served as one replicate. Each replicate PCR for sorted subsets received approximately 200 ng genomic DNA, equal to around 32,000 T cell genomes. Purified libraries were measured with a Qubit 3.0 fluorometer, size-checked on a Bioanalyzer 2100, and measured again with the KAPA Library Quantification kit. Each immunoSEQ 96-well plate was sequenced on its own single-read 150-cycle Illumina NextSeq 550 flow cell. From the authors' description of their analysis: The immunoSEQ output contained only junctional sequences without quality scores, so filtering could not match that applied to full-length reads. To assign V/J genes and CDR3, sequences were annotated against IMGT germline references using PyIR, a Python wrapper for IgBLAST v1.9. Reads were filtered out if the reads had weak V/J assignments (E-value above 1e-6), no CDR3, stop codons, out-of-frame junctions, or ambiguous translated residues. A V3J clonotype was defined by an identical inferred V gene, J gene, and CDR3 amino acid sequence. Percentage overlap between repertoires was calculated by dividing the number of shared unique clonotypes by the size of the smaller repertoire. Repertoire richness was assessed with RTK rarefaction, the Chao1 estimator, and Recon v2.1 estimates of unobserved clonotypes. Generation probabilities for all TCRbeta clonotypes obtained by the gDNA method from four donors were computed using OLGA. Imported from immuneACCESS, the table was reduced by TCRdb to in-frame sequences with V and J called. These copies leave out some clones; in studies compared against another copy, an unresolved V gene accounts for under half, and the cause of the remainder is not known. Clone size and V and J calls were adopted from that table, with D and trimming inferred from the DNA. The sample table lists 600,000 to 700,000 clones, roughly 73% of them with a count of one. About 1.8% of the sample is in the top ten clones.

CDR1 LNHDA and CDR2 SQIVND are derived from the germline V gene (reference sequence). From the cysteine up to the phenylalanine, the CDR3 has a length of 14 residues. Left in the record is the CDR3 DNA by itself, 42 bases read in frame from the first base. Compared with germline, V lacks 6 bases and J lacks 3 bases; bases without a gene match: 1. The source is a woman aged 25 to 45 in good health. The sequence links TRBV19 to TRBJ2-7, with 14 middle bases fitting TRBD2. The specimen was memory CD4+ T cells sorted from blood. This sample's cell subset or site label indicates: CD45RA-negative fraction. For the CDR3, the sequence is CASRGLAGDYEQYF. The nucleotides read TGTGCCAGTAGGGGACTAGCGGGAGACTACGAGCAGTACTTC. The CDR3, completed at both ends by the reference TRBV19 and TRBJ2-7 genes, gives the full variable domain DGGITQSPKYLFRKEGQNVTLSCEQNLNHDAMYWYRQDPGQGLRLIYYSQIVNDFQKGDIAEGYSVSREKKESFPLTVTSAQKNPTAFYLCASRGLAGDYEQYFGPGTRLTVT.